The present TCR beta chain was sequenced within a study of kidney transplant recipient with SARS-CoV-2 infection. Worth noting for this clonotype: This could be a read error, since a much larger clone is one nucleotide away.

The CDR3 loop spans 13 amino acids. TCRdb independently ran MiXCR on the reads; one entry per CDR3 protein. The data hold 200,000 to 300,000 distinct CDR3 sequences, with under 35% observed a single time. The chain uses TRBV12-3 or TRBV12-4 and TRBJ1-1, with no clear D. The specimen was a blood sample, collected at baseline and on day 111 from a kidney transplant recipient. This receptor was obtained from a male patient between 25 and 39 years old who had COVID-19 and was a kidney transplant recipient. Certain T cells may be donor cells from the graft. The CDR3 sequence: CAGSFYMNTEAFF. The DNA of the CDR3 is TGTGCCGGCAGTTTTTATATGAACACTGAAGCTTTCTTT.